This TCR beta chain comes out of a study of cytomegalovirus exposure and HLA in healthy donors (dated by TCRdb to the late 2010s). Regarding the study in general: An earlier analysis of 587 of the donors reported over 250 Gb of sequence data and 90 million to 120 million unique TCR beta sequences obtained from about 179 million T cells. Around 330 gigabases of sequencing data and about 92 million unique TCR sequences made up an early release that covered 500 to 700 HLA-typed donors. The genetic ancestry cluster associated with self-reported Caucasian donors included 81% of the 398 genotyped donors. The aim of the study was to test whether cataloging public T cell receptors could identify signatures of past pathogen exposure. Using immunosequencing, the study profiled T cell repertoires from about 620 subjects and related those repertoires to cytomegalovirus serostatus. Besides the first cohort of approximately 710 subjects, a separate validation cohort made up of over 100 different subjects was used. To predict cytomegalovirus infection status, the study combined high-throughput TCR immunosequencing, statistical association of individual TCRs with disease status, and machine learning. A later analysis re-examined previously published TCR beta repertoires from several hundred donors and added high-resolution HLA genotyping to investigate patterns of TCR occurrence. Rather than using new phenotypic data, the later analysis identified candidate immune exposures from TCR beta sequences and from how often those sequences occurred across donors. An earlier analysis of some 500 of the donors applied high-throughput TCR beta sequencing to assess whether each TCR beta V gene segment acted as functional or pseudogenic. Alongside the repertoire data, information on donor age, sex, ethnicity and CMV serostatus was compiled. A later genetic analysis used genome-wide SNP genotypes for about three fifths of the 666 donors, treating that subset as a discovery cohort. All discovery cohort repertoires had been generated using a single sequencing platform. HLA typing covered class I and class II loci at four-digit resolution. Typing coverage differed by locus: A, B, C, DRB1 and DQB1 were typed in about 620-630 donors, DQA1 in 500 to 550, DPA1 in around 580, and DPB1 in 450 to 480. Roughly five DR-DQ haplotypes were treated as single units for association and clustering because of strong linkage in the cohort. Among some 400 genotyped donors of the cohort, an average of approximately 200,000 unique TCR beta nucleotide sequences was sequenced per donor, of which 15% to 20% were non-productive.

The cohort comprised 710 or so healthy bone marrow donors. At the time of sampling, every cohort member was nominally healthy, though immune exposures that went unrecorded were likely present. The donor was CMV seronegative and was included in the group of a few hundred seronegative cohort members. A peripheral blood sample was collected from each donor, and TCR beta sequencing was performed on peripheral blood mononuclear cells. Genomic DNA extraction from the blood cell samples was performed with the Qiagen DNeasy Blood Extraction Kit. Counted from cysteine to phenylalanine, this CDR3 has 14 amino acids. Only CDR3 DNA is held: 42 bases, read in frame from base 1. Looking up the germline V gene yields CDR1 KGHSH and CDR2 LQKENI. Compared with germline, V lacks 9 bases and J lacks 9 bases; bases without a gene match: 13. On this clone itself: Its recognized antigen is unknown. No qualities accompany the bases; no much larger clone lies one base away.

Study-wide conclusions, independent of this receptor: In the study, 150 to 200 TCR beta chains were listed as associated with cytomegalovirus. According to a later analysis, parvovirus B19, influenza, CMV and Epstein-Barr virus appeared linked to several top co-occurrence clusters. When HLA alleles, especially DR and DQ, strongly co-occurred, TCR associations were difficult to assign to individual alleles. At a false discovery rate of 0.05, a later analysis linked around 15,000 TCR beta sequences to specific HLA alleles. A later genetic analysis associated a missense DCLRE1C variant with V-gene and J-gene trimming of TCR beta chains, and an independent cohort replicated the association. Only TCR beta chains were sequenced in this cohort, and the absence of alpha or paired-chain data limited detectable features. Fewer than 20 rarely observed V segments, including chromosome 9 orphons, were excluded from the earlier analysis of several hundred of the donors because counts were too low. Correlated functional status among segregating V segments might reflect linkage disequilibrium, but an unknown experimental factor could not be ruled out. Roughly uniform sequencing depth across donors was assumed in presence/absence analyses, although this assumption may not hold. Some IMGT-functional V segments, including TRBV6-2 and TRBV6-3, could not be told apart with the 87-base-pair reads, so those segments were excluded. Compared with equally common non-associated chains, HLA-associated TCR beta chains in a later analysis were more clonally expanded and had lower generation probabilities. In vitro tests confirmed that a few of the cytomegalovirus-associated TCR beta chains recognize cytomegalovirus antigens. Because HLA typing was missing for some donors at each locus, association tests included only the typed subset. Cytomegalovirus status was reported to be diagnosed by the classifier with high specificity and sensitivity in both the original and validation cohorts. A further reported finding was that TCR beta sequences accurately predicted the HLA-A and HLA-B alleles for most subjects in the first cohort. The sequencing pipeline was judged likely to have produced a cluster of highly shared sequence variants as a technical artifact. In an earlier analysis of roughly 500 of the donors, most TCR beta V segments appeared in productive rearrangements about 87% or about 30% of the time, broadly matching IMGT annotations. The only immune exposure information available for the cohort was CMV serostatus. According to a later analysis, most CMV-associated TCR beta chains appeared to be HLA-restricted, and the HLA associations seemed to be driven largely by CMV exposure. While some public TCRs were present in many individuals, most TCR sequences turned up only very rarely across donors. In a later genetic analysis, fewer N-insertions in productive TCRs were reported among donors in an Asian-associated ancestry cluster than the roughly 700-donor mean. The authors suggested that the approach could potentially be generalized to other disease states and immunological phenotypes. In a later analysis, the rate of TCR association differed among HLA loci, with DRB1 alleles having the most associated TCRs and HLA-C alleles having the fewest.

Library preparation used the immunoSEQ multiplex PCR assay. A mixture of 60 forward primers for TCR Vbeta segments and 13 reverse primers for TCR Jbeta segments was used in the multiplex PCR. Amplification of the CDR3 region of rearranged TCR beta genes was performed with a multiplex PCR assay on genomic DNA. On the Illumina HiSeq System, the amplified TCR beta libraries were sequenced as 87-base-pair reads. The authors' pipeline ran thus. A later analysis counted approximately 84 million unique TCR beta chains across the 666 repertoires, and some 11 million of these chains were shared by at least two donors. Raw reads were error-corrected and collapsed into unique sequences by a nearest-neighbor algorithm in which closely related sequences were merged to remove PCR and sequencing errors. Alignment of CDR3 sequences to IMGT reference sequences was used to assign V, D and J gene segments. For a sequence to be retained, a match of at least six nucleotides was required to both a V gene segment and a J gene segment. A rearrangement counted as productive if the CDR3 had no stop codons and remained in frame with V and J, and every other rearrangement counted as non-productive. Following IMGT convention, CDR3 was defined as the stretch from the second conserved V-encoded cysteine up to the conserved J-encoded phenylalanine. The earlier analysis of some 580 of the donors excluded any sequence lacking an unambiguous match to a single V gene segment. An earlier analysis of several hundred of the donors called V segments functional above 56.7% productive rearrangements and segregating when the between-donor standard deviation exceeded 5%. A statistical classification framework was built to diagnose cytomegalovirus status from the catalog of TCR beta chain sequences. A later analysis assigned V and J genes by comparing TCR nucleotide sequences with IMGT/GENE-DB human TR gene sequences. The TCRdist pipeline was used in a later analysis to assign CDR3 sequences and most-parsimonious VDJ recombination scenarios. In a later analysis, each TCR beta chain was defined by its CDR3 amino acid sequence together with its V-gene family, and reads lacking a unique V-gene family were excluded. In a later analysis, some 600 highly shared, low-generation-probability nucleotide sequences were removed to address suspected cross-contamination and a sequencing artifact. For each public chain, a later analysis derived a clonal expansion index from normalized ranks of inferred template counts within each repertoire. A later analysis computed generation probabilities with a VDJ recombination model fitted to out-of-frame rearrangements, and checked the results against IGoR. In a later analysis, hypergeometric tests were used to score TCR-TCR, TCR-HLA and TCR-CMV co-occurrence, with a repertoire-size bias correction applied to TCR pairs. To estimate false discovery rates, a later analysis permuted the HLA or CMV assignments 20 times. A later analysis grouped co-occurring TCRs with DBSCAN, adding TCRdist sequence similarity when clustering within HLA-allele-positive subsets. Repertoires with fewer than 30,000 or more than 120,000 public chains, plus five repertoires with anomalous nucleotide sharing, were excluded from co-occurrence clustering. The clones in this table, taken by TCRdb from immuneACCESS, are in-frame only. Not every clone is retained; where verified, under half of the shortfall comes from an unresolved V gene, and the cause of the rest is unknown. From that table come the V and J calls and clone size; the DNA was used to work out D and trimming. Within this sample are some 160,000 clones, with roughly 75% of them counted one time only. Approximately 5.1% of the sample lies in the top ten.

The origin of this receptor is a man aged 35 to 55 in good health and CMV-seronegative. The chain couples TRBV18 to TRBJ2-1; TRBD1 aligns with 8 central bases. Sequenced: PBMCs. The DNA sequence follows: TGTGCCAGTTACCGGGACAGGACCGGGGGTGAGCAGTTCTTC. This is translated as CASYRDRTGGEQFF.